The present T cell receptor (beta chain) was sequenced within a study of blood T cell repertoires in COVID-19. Overall study: COVID-19 samples collected from the United States, Italy and Spain covered acute and convalescent phases.

In the original processing: Amplification with reference gene primers provided the estimates of nucleated cell counts. Generated by immunoSEQ multiplex PCR, the TCRdb table keeps only in-frame clones and is missing some. The V and J calls and clone size are taken from that table; D and trimming were inferred from the DNA. The sample shows 90,000 to 120,000 clones, less than 90% of them seen only once. V lost 4 bases and J lost 4; bases outside the gene matches: 10. Germline V lookup: CDR1 LGHNA, CDR2 YSLEER. The CDR3 covers 16 residues. V usage is TRBV4-3 and J usage is TRBJ1-1, with 9 bases that match TRBD1. The source of this sequence is a human donor in a cohort sampled during active COVID-19. Sequencing was performed on peripheral blood. The CDR3, as DNA: TGCGCCAGCAGCCTTCACAGGGGGCGCCGTAGCACTGAAGCTTTCTTT. Protein product: CASSLHRGRRSTEAFF.